The 16 T cell receptor beta chains given below trace back to one sample, sequenced in a study of sequential checkpoint blockade in melanoma. TCRdb keeps only in-frame clones here, not all; method: immunoSEQ multiplex PCR. The profile covers about 6,900 clones, with about 20% appearing a single time and around a tenth taken by the ten largest. Treatment of the sample: randomized to nivolumab then ipilimumab (arm A) or the reverse (arm B). The material sequenced was tumor tissue (inferred from file names), taken from a patient given nivolumab and ipilimumab in sequence. The receptors here all came from a human donor with melanoma.

This clone has at least ten counts. The chain recombines TRBV11-3 with TRBJ2-1; no firm D call. Deletions cut 3 bases from V and 5 bases from J, with 14 bases between. Germline CDR1 and CDR2: SGHNT and YENEEA. This CDR3 has 15 amino acids. CDR3 sequence reads: CASSFVRSQDNEQFF. CDR3 bases: TGTGCCAGCAGCTTCGTTCGTTCCCAGGACAATGAGCAGTTCTTC.

The chain couples TRBV5-1 to TRBJ1-1; 8 nucleotides match TRBD1. The CDR3 totals 15 residues. Germline-derived CDR1 and CDR2 are SGHRS and YFSETQ. The ends lost 3 bases at V and 3 bases at J; junction bases unmatched: 7. The CDR3 reads CASSSGQGGYTEAFF. For the CDR3, the DNA is TGCGCCAGCAGCTCAGGACAGGGAGGTTACACTGAAGCTTTCTTT.

V gene TRBV5-1 combines with J gene TRBJ2-1, with 9 bases that match TRBD2. The ends lost 3 bases at V and 4 bases at J; junction bases unmatched: 5. There are 15 residues in the CDR3. The germline V gene encodes CDR1 SGHRS and CDR2 YFSETQ. The chain's CDR3 is CASSWTSEGYNEQFF. The DNA of the CDR3 is TGCGCCAGCAGCTGGACTAGCGAAGGGTACAATGAGCAGTTCTTC.

V is TRBV30 and J is TRBJ1-2; 7 nucleotides agree with TRBD1. V lost 5 bases, J lost 6 bases, and 9 bases stayed unmatched. CDR3 length: 13 residues. The germline V gene encodes CDR1 GTSNPN and CDR2 SVGIG (reference sequence). In DNA, the CDR3 is TGTGCCTGGGGGACAGACCCAATTGATGGCTACACCTTC. Translation: CAWGTDPIDGYTF.

This chain links TRBV30 with TRBJ1-2; D might be TRBD1 (5 bases). CDR1 and CDR2 (germline): GTSNPN, SVGIG (reference sequence). This CDR3 region has 13 residues. CDR3 nucleotide sequence: TGTGGGTCCGGGACGTCTTCTAACTATGGCTACACCTTC. Residues: CGSGTSSNYGYTF.

This clone was recorded a few times. The rearrangement links TRBV9 to TRBJ2-1; 12 bases map to TRBD2. The CDR3 extends over 17 amino acids. J was trimmed by 3 bases and V by 0 bases; bases with no gene match: 4. Per germline, CDR1 SGDLS and CDR2 YYNGEE. CDR3: CASSVATGLAGYNEQFF. The CDR3 DNA is TGTGCCAGCAGCGTAGCTACGGGACTAGCGGGCTACAATGAGCAGTTCTTC.

The table lists this clone with a few counts. The genes are TRBV10-2 and TRBJ1-1, with 9 bases lining up with TRBD1. Per the germline V gene, CDR1 is WSHSY and CDR2 is SAAADI. Losses at the gene ends were 7 bases for V and 6 bases for J; bases not matched to a gene: 6. The CDR3 has 13 amino acids. The CDR3 here is CASIGTGYPEAFF. The DNA for the CDR3 is TGCGCCAGCATTGGGACAGGGTACCCTGAAGCTTTCTTT.

This clone appeared many times. The chain employs TRBV9 and TRBJ2-3, with a tentative D call TRBD1 (6 bases). The germline V gene has CDR1 SGDLS and CDR2 YYNGEE. This CDR3 is built from 16 residues. Trimming left V 4 bases short and J 1 base short, with 16 bases between. CDR3 amino acids: CASSSQGSWGTDTQYF. The CDR3 nucleotides read TGTGCCAGCAGCTCACAGGGTTCCTGGGGCACAGATACGCAGTATTTT.

This clone was observed many times. The V gene is TRBV6-8, the J gene TRBJ1-2; TRBD1 might be the D (5 bases). From germline, CDR1 is MNHGY and CDR2 SAAAGT. The CDR3 sequence is 12 residues long. Trimming cost V 7 bases and J 3 bases, with 9 bases left between them. CDR3 sequence reads: CASNSGDYGYTF. The CDR3 DNA is TGTGCCAGCAACTCGGGGGACTATGGCTACACCTTC.

There are a few counts of this clone. The gene calls are TRBV6-8 and TRBJ2-3; D is unclear. V was trimmed by 5 bases and J by 3 bases, leaving 9 bases between them. Germline V gives CDR1 MNHGY, CDR2 SAAAGT. The CDR3 runs 13 residues. CDR3 DNA: TGTGCCAGCAGTACCGGCCGGACAGATACGCAGTATTTT. Translated: CASSTGRTDTQYF.

This clone was seen a handful of times. V gene TRBV6-8 combines with J gene TRBJ2-7; maybe TRBD1 (7 bases). This CDR3 region has 14 residues. From germline, CDR1 is MNHGY and CDR2 SAAAGT. V was clipped by 5 bases and J by 4 bases, with 15 bases between them. In DNA form, the CDR3 reads TGTGCCAGCAGTCCGGGGGACAGTGCGTACGAGCAGTACGTC. Protein product: CASSPGDSAYEQYV.

This clone was seen more than once but under ten times. The chain employs TRBV6-8 and TRBJ2-1; 10 nucleotides match TRBD2. The V and J ends lost 1 base and 0 bases, in that order; junction bases with no gene match: 12. There are 20 residues in the CDR3. CDR1 is MNHGY and CDR2 is SAAAGT in the germline V gene. The CDR3 protein is CASSYFPRQSGRDSYNEQFF. CDR3 bases: TGTGCCAGCAGTTACTTCCCCCGTCAGAGCGGGAGGGACTCCTACAATGAGCAGTTCTTC.

This clone was detected only a few times. This chain joins TRBV28 and TRBJ1-2, with D possibly TRBD1 on 5 matching bases. The CDR3 spans 15 residues. The germline V gene encodes CDR1 MDHEN and CDR2 SYDVKM. V lost 3 bases, J lost 3 bases, and 14 bases lay in between. CDR3: CASSLFPGFYYGYTF. CDR3 nucleotides: TGTGCCAGCAGTTTGTTCCCAGGGTTTTACTATGGCTACACCTTC.

The table lists this clone with a few counts. The J gene is TRBJ2-5, the V gene TRBV9; D is perhaps TRBD2 (6 bases). There are 16 residues in the CDR3. The ends were cut back, 1 base at V and 5 bases at J, with 18 bases in the middle. Germline lookup yields CDR1 SGDLS and CDR2 YYNGEE. CDR3 in DNA: TGTGCCAGCAGCGTATCGGGGCGGGAACTTTGGGAGACCCAGTACTTC. It is translated as CASSVSGRELWETQYF.

This clone was seen only a few times. The genes are TRBV19 and TRBJ2-1; 9 nucleotides line up with TRBD2. In germline, CDR1 is LNHDA, CDR2 SQIVND (reference sequence). The trim removed 3 bases at V and 8 bases at J, leaving 2 bases unmatched. This CDR3 has 13 residues. This CDR3 is CASSISGSHEQFF. As DNA, the CDR3 is TGTGCCAGTAGTATTAGCGGGAGCCATGAGCAGTTCTTC.

This clone has just a few counts. The chain recombines TRBV9 with TRBJ2-3; D perhaps matches TRBD1 (6 bases). Trimming took 3 bases from V and 2 from J, leaving 16 bases between them. The CDR3 has 16 amino acids. CDR1 is SGDLS, CDR2 YYNGEE, per germline. As DNA, the CDR3 is TGTGCCAGCAGCGCACCGACAGGACCATTCACAGATACGCAGTATTTT. Translated: CASSAPTGPFTDTQYF.